This TCR beta chain was captured by sequencing in a study of response to subunit inactivated influenza vaccine. This CDR3 spans 13 amino acids. CDR1 MGHDK and CDR2 SYGVNS come from the germline V gene. V dropped 4 bases and J dropped 6 bases, with 10 bases sitting between them. In TCRdb, the RT-PCR reads were re-called with MiXCR into one record per CDR3 protein. The sample lists 500,000 to 700,000 distinct CDR3 sequences, less than 25% occurring once. This sample was also put to use in a study of T cells expressing NK-cell markers. As that report states: 5'RACE template switching with UMIs generated TCR beta cDNA. These same clonotypes (in four donors) also led the CD3+CD56-NKG2C+ fraction.

The specimen comprised CD4+ T cells sorted from PBMCs, sampled roughly 13 days after vaccination. The sequence came from a man between 45 and 60 years old who received an inactivated influenza vaccine. V gene TRBV25-1 combines with J gene TRBJ2-1; D unresolved. The CDR3 bases are TGTGCCAGCAGTGGCCGGGTCTCCAATGAGCAGTTCTTC. Amino acids: CASSGRVSNEQFF. The whole variable domain, filled in from reference TRBV25-1 and TRBJ2-1, reads EADIYQTPRYLVIGTGKKITLECSQTMGHDKMYWYQQDPGMELHLIHYSYGVNSTEKGDLSSESTVSRIRTEHFPLTLESARPSHTSQYLCASSGRVSNEQFFGPGTRLTVL.